Each of the 21 T cell receptor beta chains below was sequenced from the same sample in a study of regulatory T cells in long-lasting Graves disease (dated by TCRdb to the early 2020s). The meaning of the sample's time point label: newly diagnosed GD, antithyroid drugs for less than 3 months. For both TCR sequencing and RNA sequencing, RNA was extracted from PBMCs in TRIzol. The receptor library was made with multiplex PCR. Reads for this sample came from an Illumina HiSeq 4000. TCR beta libraries were built with iRepertoire HTBI primers and Arm-PCR amplification of CDR3 regions. Clones were called with MiXCR by TCRdb after fastp trimmed the public reads at Q25, and only in-frame beta chains were retained. Duplicate CDR3 protein sequences are folded into a single record with the most common DNA and genes. The sample table holds 680,000 or so distinct CDR3 sequences, of which under 20% were seen once. The top ten clones comprise about 20% of the sample.

These same data were also listed under a study on T cells in Graves' hyperthyroidism and ophthalmopathy.

This material consisted of peripheral blood mononuclear cells (PBMCs), taken at new diagnosis, from a patient treated with antithyroid drugs. The receptors here all came from a woman in her twenties or thirties with Graves disease. Donor details come from another sample of the same person, matched by shared clones.

The chain joins TRBV20-1 to TRBJ1-2; TRBD1 aligns across 8 bases. Per the germline V gene, CDR1 is DFQATT and CDR2 is SNEGSKA (reference sequence). The V segment lost 8 bases and the J segment 4 bases; nucleotides outside the gene matches: 6. The CDR3 has 12 amino acids. The CDR3 DNA sequence: TGCAGTAGCTGGGACAGGTCCTATGGCTACACCTTC. Amino acids: CSSWDRSYGYTF.

This clonotype was seen a handful of times. The genes are TRBV6-1 and TRBJ1-6, with 7 bases fitting TRBD1. With V trimmed by 6 bases and J by 7 bases, 9 bases remained unmatched. This CDR3 has 15 residues. Germline CDR1 MNHNS, CDR2 SASEGT. This CDR3 reads CASRSDRVPNSPLHF. The CDR3 nucleotides are TGTGCCAGCAGGTCCGACAGGGTCCCAAATTCACCCCTCCACTTT.

This clonotype was seen repeatedly, ten times or more. DNA of the CDR3: TGCGCCAGCAGCAGCCTAGTATCCAATGGGGCTGAAAAACTGTTTTTT. It yields the protein CASSSLVSNGAEKLFF. V is TRBV5-1 and J is TRBJ1-4; possible D gene TRBD1, 5 bases. Trimming left V 4 bases short and J 7 bases short, with 20 bases between. The germline CDR1 and CDR2 sequences are SGHRS and YFSETQ. The CDR3 has 16 residues.

A few counts support this clonotype. The gene calls are TRBV5-1 and TRBJ1-5, with D possibly TRBD1 on 5 matching bases. Germline CDR1 is SGHRS and CDR2 is YFSETQ. The CDR3 spans 18 residues. V was trimmed by 0 bases and J by 2 bases, leaving 18 bases between them. The CDR3 reads CASSLGPGGQGGNQPQHF. The DNA for the CDR3 is TGCGCCAGCAGCTTGGGACCAGGAGGACAAGGGGGCAATCAGCCCCAGCATTTT.

This clonotype was recorded many times. The rearrangement links TRBV28 to TRBJ1-1, with D perhaps TRBD1 (6 bases). Germline CDR1 is MDHEN and CDR2 is SYDVKM. The ends were cut back, 10 bases at V and 1 base at J, with 16 bases in the middle. The CDR3 runs 14 residues. This chain's CDR3 is CATITGQPNTEAFF. Here the CDR3 DNA reads TGTGCCACCATAACGGGACAACCGAACACTGAAGCTTTCTTT.

This clonotype was seen more than once but under ten times. The V call is TRBV5-5, the J call TRBJ1-5, with 7 bases that match TRBD1. This CDR3 is built from 15 residues. The germline V gene encodes CDR1 SGHKS and CDR2 YYEKEE (reference sequence). V was clipped by 4 bases and J by 7 bases; unmatched bases: 11. DNA for the CDR3: TGTGCCAGCAGCCCAAGTACAGGGGAGAAGCAGCCCCAGCATTTT. Translation: CASSPSTGEKQPQHF.

CDR3 amino acids: CASRKGTRVNEQFF. The DNA of the CDR3 is TGTGCCAGCAGGAAAGGGACCCGAGTTAATGAGCAGTTCTTC. The rearrangement links TRBV28 to TRBJ2-1; D is possibly TRBD1 or TRBD2 (5 bases each). Germline CDR1 is MDHEN and CDR2 is SYDVKM. Trimming took off 6 bases at V and 7 bases at J, with 16 bases between the two ends. This CDR3 comprises 14 residues.

Only one count was recorded for this clonotype. A much larger clone differs by one base, so this may be a read error. CDR3 amino acids: CSVNSGSSETQYF. CDR3 nucleotides: TGCAGCGTCAACAGCGGGAGTAGTGAGACCCAGTACTTC. The chain recombines TRBV29-1 with TRBJ2-5, with 8 bases fitting TRBD2. Trimming at V came to 6 bases and at J to 5 bases, leaving 8 bases not matched to a gene. This CDR3 has 13 amino acids. The V gene's germline CDR1 is SQVTM and CDR2 ANQGSEA.

The sample holds many counts of this clonotype. The chain links TRBV12-3 or TRBV12-4 to TRBJ1-1; D is unresolved. Trimming took 6 bases from V and 4 from J, leaving 15 bases between them. This CDR3 has 14 amino acids. CDR3 amino acids: CASSRRTEATEAFF. As DNA, the CDR3 is TGTGCCAGCAGCCGCCGGACGGAAGCCACTGAAGCTTTCTTT.

This clonotype turned up a few times. The junction differs from germline at one of its ends, possibly a read error. The gene calls are TRBV20-1 and TRBJ2-5, with D possibly matching TRBD2 (7 bases). Looked up from germline, CDR1 is DFQATT and CDR2 is SNEGSKA (reference sequence). CDR3 length: 15 residues. This CDR3 reads CSARGGGRVRETQYF. In nucleotides, the CDR3 is TGCAGTGCCAGAGGGGGGGGAAGGGTTCGAGAGACCCAGTACTTC.

This chain uses TRBV27 with TRBJ2-4; TRBD1 agrees at 9 bases. Germline V gene sequence: CDR1 MNHEY, CDR2 SMNVEV (reference sequence). The CDR3 extends over 15 amino acids. The trim removed 4 bases at V and 9 bases at J, leaving 10 bases unmatched. Here the CDR3 DNA reads TGTGCCAGCAGTTCACAACAGGGGGCGGAGGGCATTCAGTACTTC. It yields the protein CASSSQQGAEGIQYF.

This clonotype has just a few counts. The chain is built from TRBV28 and TRBJ1-5; perhaps TRBD1 as D (5 bases). The CDR3 covers 13 residues. Trimming took 6 bases from V and 7 from J, leaving 13 bases between them. CDR1 is MDHEN, CDR2 SYDVKM, per germline. The CDR3 sequence: CASRTDPRQPQHF. The DNA for the CDR3 is TGTGCCAGCAGGACAGACCCTCGACAGCCCCAGCATTTT.

This clonotype was detected many times. The chain is built from TRBV12-3 or TRBV12-4 and TRBJ2-2; D is ambiguous. This CDR3 is 12 amino acids long. The V end lost 3 bases, the J end lost 7 bases, and 6 bases lay between the germline ends. The CDR3 nucleotides read TGTGCCAGCAGTTTTTCCGGCGGGGAGCTGTTTTTT. Translating gives CASSFSGGELFF.

The V and J genes are TRBV2 and TRBJ2-7; 7 bases are shared with TRBD1. Germline CDR1 is SNHLY and CDR2 is FYNNEI. V shed 2 bases and J 3 bases; nucleotides not matched to a gene: 7. The CDR3 is 15 residues long. The DNA for the CDR3 is TGTGCCAGCAGTGAAAGTACAGGGGCCGTCTACGAGCAGTACTTC. Translation gives CASSESTGAVYEQYF.

This clonotype has only a few counts. The chain employs TRBV5-1 and TRBJ1-2; possible D gene TRBD1, 6 bases. V lost 1 base and J 3 bases, leaving 16 bases between the germline ends. This CDR3 contains 16 residues. In germline, CDR1 is SGHRS, CDR2 YFSETQ. The CDR3: CASSLWTDRGDYGYTF. The CDR3 DNA is TGCGCCAGCAGCTTGTGGACAGACCGAGGAGACTATGGCTACACCTTC.

This clonotype was detected many times. CDR3 in amino acids: CASNSVGTSTGELFF. DNA for the CDR3: TGTGCCAGCAACTCAGTGGGGACTTCCACCGGGGAGCTGTTTTTT. The rearrangement joins TRBV6-1 to TRBJ2-2; D might be TRBD2 (6 bases). Germline lookup yields CDR1 MNHNS and CDR2 SASEGT. The V and J ends lost 7 bases and 4 bases respectively, with 16 bases between them. CDR3 size: 15 residues.

There are many counts of this clonotype. V and J are TRBV28 and TRBJ2-7, with D hard to call. V gave up 3 bases and J gave up 2 bases, with 8 bases separating them. CDR1 MDHEN and CDR2 SYDVKM come from the germline V gene. The CDR3 sequence is 13 residues long. The CDR3, as DNA: TGTGCCAGCAGTTTCTTAGCCCCCTACGAGCAGTACTTC. This encodes CASSFLAPYEQYF.

The genes are TRBV5-1 and TRBJ2-1; no firm D call. The germline CDR1 and CDR2 sequences are SGHRS and YFSETQ. Trimming stripped 0 bases from V and 3 bases from J, with 10 bases between. This CDR3 comprises 15 residues. Here the CDR3 DNA reads TGCGCCAGCAGCTTGGCGGCAGCCAGCTACAATGAGCAGTTCTTC. Translating it yields CASSLAAASYNEQFF. The full variable domain, with the rest looked up from reference TRBV5-1 and TRBJ2-1, is KAGVTQTPRYLIKTRGQQVTLSCSPISGHRSVSWYQQTPGQGLQFLFEYFSETQRNKGNFPGRFSGRQFSNSRSEMNVSTLELGDSALYLCASSLAAASYNEQFFGPGTRLTVL.

As concerns this clonotype: One end of the junction varies from germline; a read error may be responsible. The rearrangement links TRBV20-1 to TRBJ1-3; D possibly corresponds to TRBD1 (5 bases). The CDR3 loop spans 14 amino acids. CDR1 is DFQATT and CDR2 is SNEGSKA in the germline V gene (reference sequence). CDR3 sequence reads: CSAMTADSGDTIYF. In DNA, the CDR3 is TGCAGTGCAATGACAGCCGACTCTGGAGACACCATATATTTT.

This clonotype was recorded a few times. V usage is TRBV6-1 and J usage is TRBJ2-5; D is unclear. This CDR3 has 15 residues. Germline lookup yields CDR1 MNHNS and CDR2 SASEGT. V was shortened by 8 bases and J by 1 base, with 17 bases between the two germline ends. CDR3 bases: TGTGCCAGCTACGACCGAGAGTCCCGCCAAGAGACCCAGTACTTC. Amino acid sequence: CASYDRESRQETQYF.

For the CDR3, the DNA is TGCAGCACAGGCAGGGGTCCTGCAGATACGCAGTATTTT. It yields the protein CSTGRGPADTQYF. The chain joins TRBV29-1 to TRBJ2-3; D is possibly TRBD1 (6 bases). Trimming shortened V by 8 bases and J by 4 bases, and 16 bases separated the two germline ends. The CDR3 spans 13 residues. Germline values: CDR1 SQVTM, CDR2 ANQGSEA.